The present TCR beta chain was sequenced within a study of shared clonotypes between healthy human individuals (dated by TCRdb to the early 2020s). Describing the broader study: The cohort comprised a couple of women and a few men aged 18 to 49 years. For each donor, three plates each were used for CD4 naive and CD4 memory, two plates were used for CD8 naive, and one plate was used for CD8 memory. To estimate repertoire size and how much clonotype sharing occurs between individuals, the study deeply sequenced the blood TCR repertoires of five healthy adults. To increase sequencing depth and limit assay-specific biases, different laboratories used diverse techniques to prepare libraries and sequence TCR repertoires. Between about 0.8 and 9 billion PBMCs per donor were obtained by leukapheresis. Overall study results and their limits: Sharing across a few donors was observed for about 5% of naive CD4, less than 4% of naive CD8, 2% to 2.5% of memory CD4, and about 0.38% of memory CD8 clonotypes. Based on pairwise subsampling, the degree of clonotype sharing among donors was expected to be affected by sequencing depth. Because the study included a small number of donors, the genetic and exposure-history diversity represented was limited. Compared with non-shared clonotypes, the clonotypes found in all four sorted-subset donors had higher generation probabilities. Sampling was limited to blood, and TCR repertoires in tissue likely differ from TCR repertoires in blood. Incomplete sequencing was indicated by rarefaction of sorted-subset datasets, despite the large sequencing depth. Naive subsets generally had larger estimated clonotype richness than memory subsets did.

From V the trimming removes 5 bases and from J it removes 1 base, while the gene matches leave 4 bases of the junction unaccounted for. Looking up the germline V gene yields CDR1 KGHSH and CDR2 LQKENI. CDR3 length: 15 amino acids, cysteine to phenylalanine. Only the CDR3 DNA stays, 45 bases, in frame from base 1. The sample holds one count of this clone. There is no known antigen for this receptor. No base qualities exist here, and no much larger clone lies one base off it. Donors were healthy HIV-negative adults with no recently reported acute infections or vaccinations. Only Caucasian adults living in Nashville, Tennessee, USA were represented among the donors. CD4+ T cells were enriched by magnetic negative selection, after which naive cells were positively selected on CD45RA and the negative fraction was taken as the memory subset. Blood was obtained by leukapheresis, after which PBMCs were separated by Ficoll-Histopaque density gradient centrifugation and cryopreserved in liquid nitrogen vapor phase. Analytical flow cytometry was used to check the purity and quantity of each magnetically sorted T cell population. Genomic DNA was isolated from each sorted fraction and quantified by UV absorbance on a Nanodrop 2000c.

Using the deep immunoSEQ assay, multiplex PCR amplified TCR CDR3 regions from genomic DNA. Genomic DNA extracted from each cell subset was distributed evenly over all wells of several immunoSEQ 96-well plates, and each plate served as one replicate. For sorted subsets, roughly 200 ng of genomic DNA, equivalent to around 31,000 T cell genomes, went into each replicate PCR. Purified libraries were quantified with a Qubit 3.0 fluorometer, sized on a Bioanalyzer 2100, and re-quantified with the KAPA Library Quantification kit. Every immunoSEQ 96-well plate was sequenced on a dedicated single-read 150-cycle Illumina NextSeq 550 flow cell. In the authors' own workflow: Because the immunoSEQ output held only junctional sequences and lacked quality scores, the filtering could not match the filtering applied to full-length reads. To assign V/J genes and CDR3, sequences were annotated against IMGT germline references using PyIR, a Python wrapper for IgBLAST v1.9. Any read was removed if the V/J assignment was weak (E-value above 1e-6), the CDR3 was missing, or the read contained stop codons, out-of-frame junctions, or ambiguous translated residues. V3J clonotypes were defined as sequences sharing an identical inferred V gene, J gene, and CDR3 amino acid sequence. To compute the percentage overlap between repertoires, the number of shared unique clonotypes was divided by the size of the smaller repertoire. Repertoire richness was assessed with RTK rarefaction, the Chao1 estimator, and Recon v2.1 estimates of unobserved clonotypes. Generation probabilities for all TCRbeta clonotypes obtained by the gDNA method from several donors were computed using OLGA. The source is immuneACCESS, and TCRdb retained only in-frame sequences with V and J called. Part of the clones is not carried over; for the studies checked, unresolved V genes explain less than half of this, and the remainder is unexplained. From that table come the V and J calls and clone size; the DNA was used to work out D and trimming. A total of fewer than 2.5 million clones appear in this sample, roughly 93% of them only once. The top ten hold 0.36% of the sample.

The source material was naive CD4+ T cells from PBMCs. Reading the label with the study, this specimen's cell subset or site is: CD45RA+ positively selected. This TCR came from a young man in good health. Some clones in this sample may be carry-over from other donors' samples. The chain joins TRBV18 to TRBJ2-3, with 9 bases aligning to TRBD2. The DNA sequence is given as TGTGCCAGCTCAGCGTCTAGCGGGGGCACAGATACGCAGTATTTT. The encoded protein is CASSASSGGTDTQYF.